These 21 T cell receptor beta chains originate from one sample sequenced in a study of cytomegalovirus exposure and HLA in healthy donors. PCR amplification relied on 60 Vbeta primers (plus 13 Jbeta primers). The data were produced by immunoSEQ multiplex PCR, yet TCRdb's version contains in-frame clones alone and is incomplete. The sample yields roughly 110,000 clones, around three quarters seen once. Sequencing input: PBMCs. The receptors here all came from a woman younger than 35 in good health and CMV-seropositive.

The chain joins TRBV5-1 to TRBJ2-2; D may be TRBD1 (6 bases). Germline loops: CDR1 SGHRS, CDR2 YFSETQ. V dropped 0 bases and J dropped 1 base, with 16 bases sitting between them. The CDR3 loop spans 18 amino acids. DNA for the CDR3: TGCGCCAGCAGCTTGGTGGGGGCAGGGCGAGGGAACACCGGGGAGCTGTTTTTT. Encoded protein: CASSLVGAGRGNTGELFF.

This chain connects TRBV7-2 to TRBJ1-4, with D unclear. This CDR3 spans 14 amino acids. CDR1 and CDR2 from the germline V gene are SGHTA and FQGNSA. The V end lost 1 base, the J end lost 8 bases, and 11 bases lay between the germline ends. This CDR3 reads CASSLGRWVEKLFF. CDR3 DNA sequence: TGTGCCAGCAGCTTAGGGAGATGGGTAGAAAAACTGTTTTTT.

The genes are TRBV25-1 and TRBJ2-7; a possible D gene is TRBD1 (6 bases). Germline lookup yields CDR1 MGHDK and CDR2 SYGVNS. The CDR3 has 16 residues. Trimming removed 3 bases at V and 3 bases at J, with 18 bases between. The CDR3 region has the DNA TGTGCCAGCAGTGAGGAGAGGACAGAGCCCTTCTACGAGCAGTACTTC. It codes for CASSEERTEPFYEQYF.

The chain recombines TRBV6-5 with TRBJ2-1; D is ambiguous. This CDR3 region has 14 residues. From germline, CDR1 is MNHEY and CDR2 SVGAGI. V lost 5 bases and J 5 bases, leaving 13 bases between the germline ends. The DNA for the CDR3 is TGTGCCAGCAGTGCGGAACGTACCAACAATGAGCAGTTCTTC. Protein product: CASSAERTNNEQFF.

The CDR3 sequence: CATSRDRGFNYGYTF. CDR3 DNA sequence: TGTGCCACCAGCAGGGACAGGGGCTTTAACTATGGCTACACCTTC. This chain joins TRBV15 and TRBJ1-2; TRBD1 aligns across 9 bases. Germline V CDR1 and CDR2: LNHNV, YYDKDF (reference sequence). The ends lost 3 bases at V and 1 base at J; junction bases unmatched: 3. This CDR3 contains 15 residues. The complete variable domain, with remaining parts taken from reference TRBV15 and TRBJ1-2, reads DAMVIQNPRYQVTQFGKPVTLSCSQTLNHNVMYWYQQKSSQAPKLLFHYYDKDFNNEADTPDNFQSRRPNTSFCFLDIRSPGLGDTAMYLCATSRDRGFNYGYTFGSGTRLTVV.

The rearrangement uses TRBV5-1 and TRBJ2-7; 8 bases are a match to TRBD2. The CDR3 contains 16 residues. Germline V gene sequence: CDR1 SGHRS, CDR2 YFSETQ. Trimming at V came to 2 bases and at J to 2 bases, leaving 9 bases not matched to a gene. DNA for the CDR3: TGCGCCAGCAGCTTCGGGCTAGCGGGCCCCGCCTACGAGCAGTACTTC. It specifies CASSFGLAGPAYEQYF.

The chain uses TRBV4-1 and TRBJ1-2, with D uncertain. Germline loops: CDR1 MGHRA, CDR2 YSYEKL. The CDR3 spans 13 residues. V was cut by 0 bases and J by 5 bases, with 7 bases left in between. The DNA of the CDR3 is TGCGCCAGCAGCCAAGAGGGCGAATATGGCTACACCTTC. Translating gives CASSQEGEYGYTF.

The CDR3, as DNA: TGCGCCAGCAGTTTTACCCGACAGGGGATGGATACGCAGTATTTT. The encoded protein is CASSFTRQGMDTQYF. The chain recombines TRBV10-2 with TRBJ2-3, with 8 bases fitting TRBD1. J lost 6 bases, V lost 5 bases, and 10 bases had no gene match. The CDR3 has 15 residues. The germline gives CDR1 WSHSY, CDR2 SAAADI.

This chain links TRBV7-2 with TRBJ2-7, with 9 bases identical to TRBD2. Germline loops: CDR1 SGHTA, CDR2 FQGNSA. The CDR3 has 14 residues. Germline trimming cut 5 bases from V and 1 base from J; bases unmatched to any gene: 3. The CDR3 spells CASSATSGSYEQYF. In DNA form, the CDR3 reads TGTGCCAGCAGCGCCACTAGCGGGTCCTACGAGCAGTACTTC.

The V call is TRBV18, the J call TRBJ2-1; 8 bases match TRBD2. The CDR3 is made up of 16 amino acids. J gave up 9 bases and V 3 bases, and 13 bases lay outside the gene matches. CDR1 is KGHSH and CDR2 is LQKENI in the germline V gene. The DNA of the CDR3 is TGTGCCAGCTCACCCTCGGGACCGGGACTAGGGGCTGAGCAGTTCTTC. Its protein is CASSPSGPGLGAEQFF.

The chain carries TRBV7-3 and TRBJ2-5; D is possibly TRBD2 (6 bases). Germline loops: CDR1 SGHTA, CDR2 FQGTGA. This CDR3 region has 14 residues. Between the trimmed V and J ends, which lost 2 bases and 0 bases, there was a span of 7 bases. The CDR3 region has the DNA TGTGCCAGCAGCTTAGGCGGGGACCAAGAGACCCAGTACTTC. Translated, it gives CASSLGGDQETQYF.

The rearrangement joins TRBV5-8 to TRBJ2-1, with 7 bases that match TRBD2. The ends lost 3 bases at V and 0 bases at J; junction bases unmatched: 3. Germline V CDR1 and CDR2: SGHTS, YDEGEE. The CDR3 extends over 15 amino acids. This CDR3 reads CASSSRTSSYNEQFF. The CDR3 DNA reads TGTGCCAGCAGCTCTAGGACTAGCTCCTACAATGAGCAGTTCTTC.

The V and J genes are TRBV7-3 and TRBJ2-7; 10 nucleotides agree with TRBD2. The CDR3 sequence is 15 residues long. Trimming cost V 5 bases and J 4 bases; bases outside gene matches: 8. The V gene's germline CDR1 is SGHTA and CDR2 FQGTGA. The CDR3 sequence is CASSVTSGFPYEQYF. CDR3 coding DNA: TGTGCCAGCAGCGTGACTAGCGGGTTTCCATACGAGCAGTACTTC.

The chain employs TRBV9 and TRBJ2-7; tentative D call: TRBD2 (5 bases). Germline CDR1 is SGDLS and CDR2 is YYNGEE. This CDR3 has 15 residues. Trimming left V 0 bases short and J 3 bases short, with 13 bases between. The DNA of the CDR3 is TGTGCCAGCAGCGTAGGAGGGTCGGGCCTCTACGAGCAGTACTTC. Its translation is CASSVGGSGLYEQYF.

The V and J genes are TRBV4-1 and TRBJ1-5, with a weak D call TRBD1 (5 bases). The CDR3 loop spans 15 amino acids. The V end was cut by 5 bases, the J end by 3 bases, with 14 bases between. Per germline, CDR1 MGHRA and CDR2 YSYEKL. The CDR3 here is CASSGPGGINQPQHF. The DNA for the CDR3 is TGCGCCAGCAGCGGCCCTGGGGGGATCAATCAGCCCCAGCATTTT.

This clone has only a few counts. The chain joins TRBV13 to TRBJ2-1; 11 bases are a match to TRBD2. The V gene's germline CDR1 is PRHDT and CDR2 FYEKMQ (reference sequence). There are 15 residues in the CDR3. V dropped 4 bases and J dropped 2; count of bases not matched to a gene: 1. In DNA, the CDR3 is TGTGCCAGCAGCTCGACTAGCGGGGCCTACAATGAGCAGTTCTTC. This codes for CASSSTSGAYNEQFF.

This clone was observed once. The chain couples TRBV13 to TRBJ1-1; D gene uncertain. The CDR3 covers 14 residues. Germline CDR1 PRHDT, CDR2 FYEKMQ (reference sequence). The V gene lost 3 bases and the J gene lost 0 bases, with 8 bases spanning the gap. In nucleotides, the CDR3 is TGTGCCAGCAGCTTTCAACCTATGAACACTGAAGCTTTCTTT. Translated: CASSFQPMNTEAFF.

The chain carries TRBV5-1 and TRBJ1-2; D may be TRBD1 (6 bases). Between the trimmed V and J ends, which lost 3 bases and 7 bases, there was a span of 19 bases. Germline V gives CDR1 SGHRS, CDR2 YFSETQ. There are 15 residues in the CDR3. CDR3 in amino acids: CASSYSGSQGLGYTF. In DNA form, the CDR3 reads TGCGCCAGCAGCTACTCGGGCTCACAGGGCCTTGGCTACACCTTC.

The V gene is TRBV14, the J gene TRBJ2-7, with D maybe TRBD1 (6 bases). The germline V gene encodes CDR1 SGHDN and CDR2 FVKESK. The CDR3 totals 19 residues. Trimming took off 7 bases at V and 2 bases at J, with 30 bases between the two ends. The CDR3 DNA reads as TGTGCCAGCATCACGCGCAAGACCCGTGGTTTCGGGGACACCTACGAGCAGTACTTC. It specifies CASITRKTRGFGDTYEQYF.

The V gene is TRBV7-3, the J gene TRBJ2-1, with a tentative D call TRBD2 (6 bases). CDR1 is SGHTA and CDR2 is FQGTGA in the germline V gene. The length of the CDR3 is 18 residues. The germline V and J ends were trimmed by 2 bases and 0 bases, with 17 bases remaining between them. DNA of the CDR3: TGTGCCAGCAGCTTATGGGGGGTTGCGGACAACTCCTACAATGAGCAGTTCTTC. It encodes CASSLWGVADNSYNEQFF.

V is TRBV9 and J is TRBJ1-4, with 8 bases fitting TRBD1. The V gene's germline CDR1 is SGDLS and CDR2 YYNGEE. Trimming removed 4 bases from V and 6 bases from J; junction bases left unmatched: 5. CDR3 size: 14 residues. The CDR3 protein is CASSPDRGDEKLFF. The CDR3 DNA sequence: TGTGCCAGCAGCCCCGACAGGGGTGATGAAAAACTGTTTTTT.